One and the same sample provided the 7 T cell receptor beta chains below, sequenced in a study of T cell responses to AZD1222 COVID-19 vaccine. The table came from immunoSEQ multiplex PCR; TCRdb's copy has only in-frame clones and leaves some out. The sample has 150,000 to 180,000 clones; around 90% are singletons. The specimen was peripheral blood, collected on day 0 of AZD1222 vaccination. These receptors were obtained from an adult in good health.

In this sample, this clone turned up a few times. This sample includes further DNA sequences coding for the same CDR3. The V gene is TRBV2, the J gene TRBJ2-1; 8 bases align to TRBD2. Germline V lookup: CDR1 SNHLY, CDR2 FYNNEI. The length of the CDR3 is 15 residues. Trimming took 5 bases from V and 1 from J; bases not matched to a gene: 4. CDR3 DNA sequence: TGTGCCAGCAGTCGGAGCGGGGGTTCCTACAATGAGCAGTTCTTC. Its translation is CASSRSGGSYNEQFF.

This sequence joins TRBV12-3 or TRBV12-4 and TRBJ2-7, with D uncertain. The CDR3 covers 13 residues. The ends were cut back, 2 bases at V and 2 bases at J, with 7 bases in the middle. The CDR3 region is CASSLPDTYEQYF. The CDR3 coding sequence is TGTGCCAGCAGTTTACCGGATACCTACGAGCAGTACTTC.

The chain recombines TRBV27 with TRBJ2-3; TRBD2 aligns across 9 bases. The germline gives CDR1 MNHEY, CDR2 SMNVEV (reference sequence). The CDR3 totals 15 residues. J was trimmed by 5 bases and V by 5 bases; bases with no gene match: 8. The CDR3 sequence: CASSILAGAGDTQYF. The CDR3 DNA is TGTGCCAGCAGTATCTTAGCGGGAGCAGGAGATACGCAGTATTTT.

This chain uses TRBV11-3 with TRBJ2-3; D remains ambiguous. CDR1 SGHNT and CDR2 YENEEA come from the germline V gene. This CDR3 contains 14 residues. The V and J ends lost 1 base and 0 bases respectively, with 5 bases between them. The CDR3 bases are TGTGCCAGCAGCTTAGCTGCTAGCACAGATACGCAGTATTTT. This gives the protein CASSLAASTDTQYF.

This clone has just a few counts. The chain is built from TRBV2 and TRBJ1-5, with 7 bases fitting TRBD1. There are 15 residues in the CDR3. V dropped 6 bases and J dropped 1; count of bases not matched to a gene: 6. In germline, CDR1 is SNHLY, CDR2 FYNNEI. The CDR3 is CASSDGTVSNQPQHF. In DNA form, the CDR3 reads TGTGCCAGCAGCGATGGGACAGTAAGCAATCAGCCCCAGCATTTT. Supplemented by reference TRBV2 and TRBJ1-5, the full variable domain reads EPEVTQTPSHQVTQMGQEVILRCVPISNHLYFYWYRQILGQKVEFLVSFYNNEISEKSEIFDDQFSVERPDGSNFTLKIRSTKLEDSAMYFCASSDGTVSNQPQHFGDGTRLSIL.

This sequence joins TRBV5-4 and TRBJ2-1; 9 bases are shared with TRBD2. From germline, CDR1 is SGHNT and CDR2 YYREEE (reference sequence). V trimming: 1 base; J trimming: 1 base; junction bases outside the gene matches: 3. The length of the CDR3 is 16 residues. CDR3 nucleotide sequence: TGTGCCAGCAGCTTGAAGGCGGGAGGGTCCTACAATGAGCAGTTCTTC. Translated, it gives CASSLKAGGSYNEQFF.

The rearrangement links TRBV5-1 to TRBJ2-5; 7 positions match TRBD1. Germline lookup yields CDR1 SGHRS and CDR2 YFSETQ. V trimming: 5 bases; J trimming: 3 bases; junction bases outside the gene matches: 7. This CDR3 region has 14 residues. The CDR3 DNA follows: TGCGCCAGCAGGACCGATACAGGGGAAGAGACCCAGTACTTC. Translation: CASRTDTGEETQYF.